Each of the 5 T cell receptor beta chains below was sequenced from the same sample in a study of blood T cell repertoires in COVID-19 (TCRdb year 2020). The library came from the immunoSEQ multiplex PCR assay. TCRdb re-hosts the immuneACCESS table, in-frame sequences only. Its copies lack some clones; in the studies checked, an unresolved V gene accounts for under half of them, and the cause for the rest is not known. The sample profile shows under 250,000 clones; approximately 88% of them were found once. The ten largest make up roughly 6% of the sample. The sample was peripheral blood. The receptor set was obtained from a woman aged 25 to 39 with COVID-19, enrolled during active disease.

In DNA form, the CDR3 reads TGCGCCAGCAGAGAAAGGGAGCCTATCACTGGAAACACCATATATTTT. It is translated as CASREREPITGNTIYF. V and J are TRBV10-1 and TRBJ1-3, with D hard to call. This CDR3 is built from 16 residues. V shed 6 bases and J shed 2 bases, with 17 bases lying between them. Germline CDR1 WNHNN, CDR2 SYGVQD (reference sequence).

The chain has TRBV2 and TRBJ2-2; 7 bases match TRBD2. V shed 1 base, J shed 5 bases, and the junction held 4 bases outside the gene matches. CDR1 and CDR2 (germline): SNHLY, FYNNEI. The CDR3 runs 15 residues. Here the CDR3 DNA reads TGTGCCAGCAGTGAAGTCGGGGGGTGGACCGGGGAGCTGTTTTTT. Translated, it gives CASSEVGGWTGELFF.

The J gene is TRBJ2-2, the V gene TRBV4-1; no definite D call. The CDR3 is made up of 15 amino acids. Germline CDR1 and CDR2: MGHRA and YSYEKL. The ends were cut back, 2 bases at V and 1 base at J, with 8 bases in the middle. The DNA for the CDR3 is TGCGCCAGCAGCCAAAATCCCCAGAACACCGGGGAGCTGTTTTTT. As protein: CASSQNPQNTGELFF.

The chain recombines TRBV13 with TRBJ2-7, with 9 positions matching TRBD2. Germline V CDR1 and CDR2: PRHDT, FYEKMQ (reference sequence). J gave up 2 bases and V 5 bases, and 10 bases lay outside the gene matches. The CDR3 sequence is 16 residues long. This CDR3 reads CASSTTSGAPAYEQYF. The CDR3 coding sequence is TGTGCCAGCAGCACGACTAGCGGAGCCCCCGCCTACGAGCAGTACTTC.

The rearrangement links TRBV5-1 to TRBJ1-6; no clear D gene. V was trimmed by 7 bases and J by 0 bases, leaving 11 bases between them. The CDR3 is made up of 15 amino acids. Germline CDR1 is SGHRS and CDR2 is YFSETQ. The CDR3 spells CASSTSSSYNSPLHF. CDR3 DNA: TGCGCCAGCTCAACGTCCAGCTCCTATAATTCACCCCTCCACTTT.